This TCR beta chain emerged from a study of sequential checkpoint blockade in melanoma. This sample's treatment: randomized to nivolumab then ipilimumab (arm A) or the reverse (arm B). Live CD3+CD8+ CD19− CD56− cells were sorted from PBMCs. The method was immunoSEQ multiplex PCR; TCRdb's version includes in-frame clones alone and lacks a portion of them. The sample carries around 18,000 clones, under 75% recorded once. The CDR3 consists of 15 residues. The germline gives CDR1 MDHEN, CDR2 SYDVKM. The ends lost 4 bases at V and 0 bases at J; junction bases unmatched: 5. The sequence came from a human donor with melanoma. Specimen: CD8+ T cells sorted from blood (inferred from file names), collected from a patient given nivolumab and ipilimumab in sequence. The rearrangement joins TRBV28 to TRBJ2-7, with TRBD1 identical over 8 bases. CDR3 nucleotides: TGTGCCAGCAGTTCGGACAGGGCAAGCTCCTACGAGCAGTACTTC. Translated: CASSSDRASSYEQYF.